The count of the clone carrying this T cell receptor beta chain is one. Enrolment of Seattle patients took place during active infection, and they were followed longitudinally. The data derive from a study of blood T cell repertoires in COVID-19. Original analysis: For nucleated cells, counts were estimated from reference gene primer amplification. The table came from immunoSEQ multiplex PCR; TCRdb's copy has only in-frame clones and leaves some out. D and trimming come from the DNA, and the V and J calls and clone size come from that table. The profile shows around 320,000 clones, approximately 89% of them singletons. CDR1 is MNHEY, CDR2 SVGAGI, per germline. Trimming took 2 bases from V and 5 from J, leaving 12 bases between them. The CDR3 runs to 14 residues.

The chain employs TRBV6-5 and TRBJ1-1; the D is unclear. The clonotype originates from a young woman with COVID-19, enrolled during active disease. Sequenced material: peripheral blood. The CDR3 DNA reads TGTGCCAGCAGTTACAGAGGAGCTGGGACTGAAGCTTTCTTT. Its protein product is CASSYRGAGTEAFF.